This T cell receptor beta chain is drawn from a study of shared clonotypes between healthy human individuals. Naive CD8 cells were CD45RO-negative, positively selected for CCR7, excluding terminally differentiated effector memory CD45RA+ cells. All donors were healthy HIV-negative adults lacking recent acute infections or vaccinations. Clones were sequenced by immunoSEQ multiplex PCR, and TCRdb holds only the in-frame ones, with some missing. This sample has about 2 million clones, with approximately 94% found just once. Germline CDR1 reads MNHEY; CDR2 reads SMNVEV (reference sequence). The V segment lost 5 bases and the J segment 0 bases; nucleotides outside the gene matches: 4. The CDR3 totals 15 residues.

This sequence joins TRBV27 and TRBJ2-3, with 8 bases aligning to TRBD1. The receptor was isolated from a man between 18 and 29 years old in good health. Sequencing used naive CD8+ T cells sorted from blood. The CDR3 sequence: CASSPQGASTDTQYF. The CDR3 coding sequence is TGTGCCAGCAGTCCGCAGGGGGCCAGCACAGATACGCAGTATTTT.